Shown below are 16 T cell receptor beta chains from a single sample sequenced in a study of blood T cell repertoires in COVID-19. TCRdb's copy holds only in-frame clones and misses some; the assay was immunoSEQ multiplex PCR. The sample lists tens of thousands of clones, roughly 87% occurring once. The source material was peripheral blood. These receptors were taken from a man between 60 and 75 years old with active COVID-19.

The chain uses TRBV3-1 (or the pseudogene TRBV3-2) and TRBJ2-2; 12 nucleotides line up with TRBD1. The CDR3 is 17 residues long. Germline CDR1 is LGHDT and CDR2 is YNNKEL (reference sequence). Losses at the gene ends were 6 bases for V and 7 bases for J; bases not matched to a gene: 12. The CDR3 bases are TGTGCCAGCAGACCGTGGCGGGACAGGGGGCATGGCGGGGAGCTGTTTTTT. Residues: CASRPWRDRGHGGELFF.

This clone is a singleton in its sample. The rearrangement joins TRBV3-1 (or the pseudogene TRBV3-2) to TRBJ2-7, with D possibly being TRBD2 (7 bases). The germline CDR1 and CDR2 sequences are LGHDT and YNNKEL (reference sequence). Trimming shortened V by 0 bases and J by 2 bases, and 11 bases separated the two germline ends. The CDR3 spans 15 residues. CDR3 loop: CASSQDRGGPYEQYF. The CDR3 DNA reads as TGTGCCAGCAGCCAAGATAGGGGGGGCCCCTACGAGCAGTACTTC.

V and J are TRBV5-6 and TRBJ2-3, with 7 positions matching TRBD2. The CDR3 is made up of 13 amino acids. The V gene end was trimmed by 1 base and the J gene end by 5 bases; junction bases not matched to a gene: 1. Germline-derived CDR1 and CDR2 are SGHDT and YYEEEE. CDR3 DNA: TGTGCCAGCAGCTTGCGGGGGGTAGATACGCAGTATTTT. Translation: CASSLRGVDTQYF.

V usage is TRBV2 and J usage is TRBJ1-2, with D possibly TRBD1 on 6 matching bases. Germline CDR1 SNHLY, CDR2 FYNNEI. This CDR3 is 14 amino acids long. V lost 10 bases, J lost 2 bases, and 17 bases lay in between. The CDR3 region is CAIRTGPPNYGYTF. In nucleotides, the CDR3 is TGTGCCATCCGTACAGGGCCACCGAACTATGGCTACACCTTC.

J is TRBJ2-7 and V is TRBV27, with 11 bases that match TRBD1. Germline values: CDR1 MNHEY, CDR2 SMNVEV (reference sequence). This CDR3 comprises 15 residues. With V trimmed by 5 bases and J by 2 bases, 5 bases remained unmatched. The CDR3 is CASSPGQGATYEQYF. CDR3 nucleotide sequence: TGTGCCAGCAGTCCAGGACAGGGGGCCACCTACGAGCAGTACTTC.

The chain employs TRBV19 and TRBJ2-3, with 7 positions matching TRBD2. The germline V gene has CDR1 LNHDA and CDR2 SQIVND (reference sequence). V shed 3 bases, J shed 3 bases, and the junction held 6 bases outside the gene matches. This CDR3 spans 15 amino acids. The CDR3 is CASSMGGYTTDTQYF. The CDR3 DNA follows: TGTGCCAGTAGTATGGGAGGGTACACGACAGATACGCAGTATTTT. Full variable domain (remainder filled in from reference TRBV19 and TRBJ2-3): DGGITQSPKYLFRKEGQNVTLSCEQNLNHDAMYWYRQDPGQGLRLIYYSQIVNDFQKGDIAEGYSVSREKKESFPLTVTSAQKNPTAFYLCASSMGGYTTDTQYFGPGTRLTVL.

The chain is built from TRBV2 and TRBJ2-7; 10 bases are a match to TRBD2. Germline trimming cut 5 bases from V and 11 bases from J; bases unmatched to any gene: 9. The germline CDR1 and CDR2 sequences are SNHLY and FYNNEI. CDR3 length equals 13 residues. The CDR3 coding sequence is TGTGCCAGCAGTCCTACTAGCGGGGTTAAGGAGTACTTC. It codes for CASSPTSGVKEYF. The full variable domain, with the rest looked up from reference TRBV2 and TRBJ2-7, is EPEVTQTPSHQVTQMGQEVILRCVPISNHLYFYWYRQILGQKVEFLVSFYNNEISEKSEIFDDQFSVERPDGSNFTLKIRSTKLEDSAMYFCASSPTSGVKEYFGPGTRLTVT.

The table lists this clone with a few counts. The chain uses TRBV3-1 (or the pseudogene TRBV3-2) and TRBJ1-6; unclear D gene. The germline CDR1 and CDR2 sequences are LGHDT and YNNKEL (reference sequence). V dropped 1 base and J dropped 8 bases, with 6 bases sitting between them. The CDR3 has 13 residues. CDR3 sequence reads: CASSQARDSPLHF. The CDR3 DNA reads TGTGCCAGCAGCCAAGCGAGGGATTCACCCCTCCACTTT.

The chain is built from TRBV11-2 and TRBJ1-2, with unresolved D. The CDR3 runs 12 residues. Trimming pared 4 bases from V and 3 bases from J, leaving 6 bases between. CDR1 is SGHAT and CDR2 is FQNNGV in the germline V gene. The CDR3 nucleotides read TGTGCCAGCAGCTCGCAGGACTATGGCTACACCTTC. Protein sequence: CASSSQDYGYTF. Looking up the rest from reference TRBV11-2 and TRBJ1-2 gives the full variable domain: EAGVAQSPRYKIIEKRQSVAFWCNPISGHATLYWYQQILGQGPKLLIQFQNNGVVDDSQLPKDRFSAERLKGVDSTLKIQPAKLEDSAVYLCASSSQDYGYTFGSGTRLTVV.

CDR3 sequence (DNA): TGTGCCAGCAGCGTAGGGATACAGGGGCCTAATGAAAAACTGTTTTTT. It specifies CASSVGIQGPNEKLFF. The chain carries TRBV9 and TRBJ1-4, with 7 bases lining up with TRBD1. J was trimmed by 3 bases and V by 0 bases; bases with no gene match: 5. This CDR3 has 16 amino acids. Germline CDR1 SGDLS, CDR2 YYNGEE.

The chain links TRBV7-6 to TRBJ2-7, with D possibly being TRBD2 (5 bases). Germline V gene data show CDR1 as SGHVS and CDR2 as FNYEAQ. The germline V and J ends were trimmed by 4 bases and 4 bases, with 14 bases remaining between them. The CDR3 consists of 14 residues. In DNA, the CDR3 is TGTGCCAGCAGCTCAAACTCGGGGTTGTACGAGCAGTACTTC. This gives the protein CASSSNSGLYEQYF.

CDR3 residues: CASSLAGLGGGHREKLFF. The CDR3 DNA reads TGTGCCAGCAGCTTAGCGGGGCTTGGCGGGGGCCATCGGGAAAAACTGTTTTTT. This chain links TRBV7-9 with TRBJ1-4; the D gene is possibly TRBD1 (6 bases). Germline-derived CDR1 and CDR2 are SEHNR and FQNEAQ (reference sequence). V lost 0 bases, J lost 8 bases, and 22 bases lay in between. The CDR3 runs 18 residues.

The J gene is TRBJ1-1, the V gene TRBV9, with 9 positions matching TRBD1. CDR1 is SGDLS and CDR2 is YYNGEE in the germline V gene. CDR3 length equals 14 residues. V shed 2 bases and J 5 bases; nucleotides not matched to a gene: 4. Written as DNA, the CDR3 is TGTGCCAGCAGCGTCACAGGGGGCAGGACTGAAGCTTTCTTT. Its translation: CASSVTGGRTEAFF.

CDR3 region: CASSLPSSSGGAIDTQYF. CDR3 DNA: TGTGCCAGCAGTTTGCCGTCCAGTAGCGGGGGGGCCATTGATACGCAGTATTTT. The V gene is TRBV27, the J gene TRBJ2-3, with TRBD2 matching 11 bases. Germline V gene sequence: CDR1 MNHEY, CDR2 SMNVEV (reference sequence). Trimming at V came to 3 bases and at J to 6 bases, leaving 14 bases not matched to a gene. This CDR3 is 18 amino acids long.

In its sample, this clone was seen once. The V call is TRBV14, the J call TRBJ1-1, with D perhaps TRBD1 (6 bases). In germline, CDR1 is SGHDN, CDR2 FVKESK. V was clipped by 6 bases and J by 10 bases, with 15 bases between them. CDR3 size: 12 residues. The CDR3 bases are TGTGCCAGCAGTAAACAGGGCTTTCGAGCTTTCTTT. It codes for CASSKQGFRAFF.

V usage is TRBV10-3 and J usage is TRBJ2-7, with no clear D. CDR1 is ENHRY and CDR2 is SYGVKD in the germline V gene. The CDR3 totals 14 residues. V was trimmed by 0 bases and J by 4 bases, leaving 10 bases between them. This CDR3 is CAISESARSYEQYF. The CDR3 DNA follows: TGTGCCATCAGTGAGTCTGCCAGGTCGTACGAGCAGTACTTC.